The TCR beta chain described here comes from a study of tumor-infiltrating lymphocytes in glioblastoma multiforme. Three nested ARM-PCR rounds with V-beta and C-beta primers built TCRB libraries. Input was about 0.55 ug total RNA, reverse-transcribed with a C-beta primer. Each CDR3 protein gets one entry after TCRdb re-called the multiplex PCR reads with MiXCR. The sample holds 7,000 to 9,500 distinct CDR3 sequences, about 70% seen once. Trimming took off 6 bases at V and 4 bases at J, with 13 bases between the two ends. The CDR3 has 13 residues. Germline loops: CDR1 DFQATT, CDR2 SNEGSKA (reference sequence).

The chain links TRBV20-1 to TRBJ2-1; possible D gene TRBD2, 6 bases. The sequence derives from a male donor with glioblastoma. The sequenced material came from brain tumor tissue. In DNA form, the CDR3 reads TGCAGTGCCCCCGGGACTGAATACAATGAGCAGTTCTTC. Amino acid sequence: CSAPGTEYNEQFF.